This T cell receptor (delta chain) was captured by sequencing in a study of Vδ1+ human thymocytes. General study points: Donors shared many TRG clonotypes but few TRD clonotypes. Approximately 19% of thymic delta-chain sequences were Vdelta2, with few Vdelta3, unlike blood Vdelta1+ controls. Thymic TRG and TRD repertoires appeared highly polyclonal.

The template was reverse-transcribed extracted RNA. Multiplex PCR used pooled V-gene forward primers and a constant-region reverse primer to amplify CDR3s. TCRdb re-identified clones in the multiplex PCR reads via CATT. The sample has about 75,000 delta-chain clones; roughly a third are singletons. Germline CDR1 is TSWWSYY and CDR2 is QGS. Germline trimming cut 3 bases from V and 0 bases from J; bases unmatched to any gene: 19. The CDR3 is 21 amino acids. About this clone: Its specificity is unknown.

After alphabeta T cell depletion, CD3+ Vdelta1+ Vdelta2- thymocytes were sorted. The source material was Vdelta1+ gamma-delta thymocytes from the thymus. The subset is: FACS-sorted CD3+ TCRalphabeta- TCRVdelta1+ TCRVdelta2- thymocytes. The chain joins TRDV1 to TRDJ1; 10 positions match TRDD3. This TCR was sampled from a boy in the first two years of life who had congenital heart surgery. This chain's CDR3 is CALGDLPLSVWGIVYTDKLIF. The CDR3 region has the DNA TGTGCTCTTGGGGACTTACCACTTTCCGTCTGGGGGATAGTGTACACCGATAAACTCATCTTT.